One and the same sample provided the 4 T cell receptor beta chains below, sequenced in a study of PD-1 blockade in classical Hodgkin lymphoma (dated by TCRdb to the early 2020s). Library preparation employed the immunoSEQ multiplex PCR assay. What TCRdb holds here is the immuneACCESS table cut down to in-frame rearrangements. Part of the clones is not present; checked against another copy, under half of the missing clones reflect an unresolved V gene, and the others are unexplained. This sample has 50,000 to 75,000 clones in its table, and more than 70% of those were observed once. Approximately 13% of the sample comes from the top ten. This specimen's time point label, per the study, means: cycle 1 day 1 (C1D1), immediately before nivolumab initiation. Every trial patient had relapsed after autologous stem cell transplantation, and cohorts A, B and C differed in prior brentuximab vedotin exposure.

The sequenced sample was peripheral blood mononuclear cells (PBMCs), obtained at baseline. The receptors come from a human donor with classical Hodgkin lymphoma.

CDR3 amino acids: CASRGVRGTEAFF. Here the CDR3 DNA reads TGTGCCAGCAGGGGGGTTCGTGGCACTGAAGCTTTCTTT. V is TRBV6-6 and J is TRBJ1-1; weak D call: TRBD1 (5 bases). Germline V gene lookup returns CDR1 MNHNY and CDR2 SVGAGI (reference sequence). This CDR3 is 13 amino acids long. V was trimmed by 6 bases and J by 4 bases, leaving 12 bases between them.

The chain recombines TRBV7-9 with TRBJ1-1; a weak D match, TRBD1 (5 bases). The CDR3 spans 13 residues. Between the trimmed V and J ends, which lost 5 bases and 8 bases, there was a span of 15 bases. Germline-derived CDR1 and CDR2 are SEHNR and FQNEAQ (reference sequence). The CDR3 spells CASSPVGRSEAFF. In DNA, the CDR3 is TGTGCCAGCAGCCCGGTGGGGCGGTCCGAAGCTTTCTTT.

The rearrangement joins TRBV28 to TRBJ1-3; a weak D match, TRBD1 (5 bases). This CDR3 is 17 amino acids long. CDR1 and CDR2 (germline): MDHEN, SYDVKM. Trimming cost V 6 bases and J 2 bases, with 20 bases left between them. The CDR3 here is CASRRGTGLSTGNTIYF. The CDR3 region has the DNA TGTGCCAGCAGGCGCGGGACGGGGCTCTCTACTGGAAACACCATATATTTT.

Note on this clone: The same CDR3 is also encoded by other DNA sequences in this sample. The V call is TRBV6-5, the J call TRBJ2-1; 10 nucleotides match TRBD2. Germline loops: CDR1 MNHEY, CDR2 SVGAGI. The CDR3 length is 15 residues. After removal of 6 bases from V and 7 bases from J, the junction contained 9 bases not matched to a gene. CDR3 sequence: CASRPAGGKGNEQFF. The CDR3 region has the DNA TGTGCCAGCAGACCAGCGGGGGGGAAAGGAAATGAGCAGTTCTTC.